This TCR beta chain is drawn from a study of Graves' ophthalmopathy and Graves' hyperthyroidism. Study-wide background: Being free of ophthalmopathy for 18 months of follow-up defined stable hyperthyroidism.

The authors enrolled newly diagnosed hyperthyroidism patients aged 18 to 65 with under 2 months' duration. Among the exclusions were patients with other autoimmune diseases, uncontrolled infections, pregnancy or lactation. Orbital computed tomography, thyroid ultrasound, TRAb, serum thyroxine and clinical symptoms formed the basis of diagnosis. Amplification from RNA transcripts yielded the TCR beta CDR3 regions. In the first round, RT-PCR was carried out with HTBI primers, and a multiplex PCR formed the second round. In TCRdb, the multiplex PCR reads were re-called with MiXCR into one record per CDR3 protein. The sample lists around 1,000,000 distinct CDR3 sequences; 35% to 40% were seen once. The CDR3 is made up of 14 amino acids. Germline CDR1 reads DFQATT; CDR2 reads SNEGSKA (reference sequence). With 3 bases removed from V and 3 bases from J, the gap between germline ends came to 14 bases.

This chain links TRBV20-1 with TRBJ1-1; weak D call: TRBD1 (5 bases). The TCR originated in an adult man with Graves' hyperthyroidism. Sequencing was carried out using peripheral blood or thyroid tissue (not recorded which). CDR3 in amino acids: CSASPGVGDTEAFF. DNA for the CDR3: TGCAGTGCTAGTCCGGGGGTGGGGGACACTGAAGCTTTCTTT.